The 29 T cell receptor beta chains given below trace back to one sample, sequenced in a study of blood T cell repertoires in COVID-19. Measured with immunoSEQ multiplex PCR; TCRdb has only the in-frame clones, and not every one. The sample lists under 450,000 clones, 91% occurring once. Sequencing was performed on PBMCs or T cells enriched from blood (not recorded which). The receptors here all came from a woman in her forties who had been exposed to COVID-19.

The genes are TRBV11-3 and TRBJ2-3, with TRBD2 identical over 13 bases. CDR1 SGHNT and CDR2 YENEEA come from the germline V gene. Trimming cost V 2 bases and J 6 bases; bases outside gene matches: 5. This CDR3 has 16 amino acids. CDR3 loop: CASSLRTSGGVDTQYF. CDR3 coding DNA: TGTGCCAGCAGCTTACGGACTAGCGGGGGTGTGGATACGCAGTATTTT.

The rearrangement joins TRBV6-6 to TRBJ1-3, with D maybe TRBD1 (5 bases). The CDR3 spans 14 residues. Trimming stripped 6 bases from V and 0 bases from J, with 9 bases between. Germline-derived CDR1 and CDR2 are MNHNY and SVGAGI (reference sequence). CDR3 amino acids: CASRMTASGNTIYF. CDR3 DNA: TGTGCCAGCAGGATGACAGCCTCTGGAAACACCATATATTTT.

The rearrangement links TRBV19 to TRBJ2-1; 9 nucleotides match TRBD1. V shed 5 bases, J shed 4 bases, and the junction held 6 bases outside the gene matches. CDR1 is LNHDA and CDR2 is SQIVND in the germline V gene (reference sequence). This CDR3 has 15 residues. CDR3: CASSPDRGAYNEQFF. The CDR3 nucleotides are TGTGCCAGTAGTCCTGACAGGGGGGCGTACAATGAGCAGTTCTTC.

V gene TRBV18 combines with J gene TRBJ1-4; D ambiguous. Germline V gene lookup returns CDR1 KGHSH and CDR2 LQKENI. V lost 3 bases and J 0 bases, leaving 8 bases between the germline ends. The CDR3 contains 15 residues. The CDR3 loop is CASSPYTSTNEKLFF. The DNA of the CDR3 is TGTGCCAGCTCACCGTACACCTCAACTAATGAAAAACTGTTTTTT.

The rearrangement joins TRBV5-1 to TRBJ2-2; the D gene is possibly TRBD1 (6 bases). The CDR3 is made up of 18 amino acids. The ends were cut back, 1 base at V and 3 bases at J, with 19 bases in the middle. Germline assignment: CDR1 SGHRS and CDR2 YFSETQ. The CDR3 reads CASSLMGDGGPDTGELFF. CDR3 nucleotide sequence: TGCGCCAGCAGCTTGATGGGGGATGGGGGCCCCGACACCGGGGAGCTGTTTTTT.

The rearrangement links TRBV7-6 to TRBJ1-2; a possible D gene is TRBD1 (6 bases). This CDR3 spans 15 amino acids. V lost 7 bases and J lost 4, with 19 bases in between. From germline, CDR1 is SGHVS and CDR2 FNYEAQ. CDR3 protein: CASTPGGAPSYGYTF. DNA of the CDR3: TGTGCCAGCACCCCGGGGGGGGCCCCCTCCTATGGCTACACCTTC.

This CDR3 is CASSLGASNEKLFF. DNA of the CDR3: TGTGCCAGCAGCTTAGGGGCATCTAATGAAAAACTGTTTTTT. The gene calls are TRBV13 and TRBJ1-4; D is undetermined. This CDR3 has 14 residues. V lost 0 bases and J lost 3, with 5 bases in between. CDR1 is PRHDT and CDR2 is FYEKMQ in the germline V gene (reference sequence).

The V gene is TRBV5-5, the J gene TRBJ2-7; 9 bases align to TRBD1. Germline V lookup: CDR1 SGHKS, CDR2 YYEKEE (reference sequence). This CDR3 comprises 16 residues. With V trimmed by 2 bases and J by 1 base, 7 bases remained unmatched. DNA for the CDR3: TGTGCCAGCAGCTTTCCGTCGGGACAGGGATCCTACGAGCAGTACTTC. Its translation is CASSFPSGQGSYEQYF. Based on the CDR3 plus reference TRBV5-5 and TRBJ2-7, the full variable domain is DAGVTQSPTHLIKTRGQQVTLRCSPISGHKSVSWYQQVLGQGPQFIFQYYEKEERGRGNFPDRFSARQFPNYSSELNVNALLLGDSALYLCASSFPSGQGSYEQYFGPGTRLTVT.

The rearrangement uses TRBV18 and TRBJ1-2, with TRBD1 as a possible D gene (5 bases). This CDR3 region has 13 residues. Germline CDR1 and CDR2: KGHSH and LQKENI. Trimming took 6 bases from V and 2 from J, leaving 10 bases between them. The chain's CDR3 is CASSVRANYGYTF. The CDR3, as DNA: TGTGCCAGCTCGGTCAGGGCCAACTATGGCTACACCTTC.

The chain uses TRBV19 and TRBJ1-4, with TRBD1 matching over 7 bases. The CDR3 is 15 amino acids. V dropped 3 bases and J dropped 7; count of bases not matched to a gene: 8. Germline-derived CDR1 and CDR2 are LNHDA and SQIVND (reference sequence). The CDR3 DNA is TGTGCCAGTAGTATCGGACAGGCCGGAGGTGAAAAACTGTTTTTT. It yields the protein CASSIGQAGGEKLFF.

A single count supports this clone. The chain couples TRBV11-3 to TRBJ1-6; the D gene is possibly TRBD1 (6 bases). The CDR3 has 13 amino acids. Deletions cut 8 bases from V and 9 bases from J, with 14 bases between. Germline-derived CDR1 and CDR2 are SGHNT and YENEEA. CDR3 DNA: TGTGCCAGCTCGGGGGGGCAGAGTTCACCCCTCCACTTT. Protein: CASSGGQSSPLHF.

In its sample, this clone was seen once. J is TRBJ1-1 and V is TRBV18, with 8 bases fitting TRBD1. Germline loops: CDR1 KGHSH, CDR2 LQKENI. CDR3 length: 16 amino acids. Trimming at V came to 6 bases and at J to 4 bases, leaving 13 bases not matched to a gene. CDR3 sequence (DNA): TGTGCCAGCTCCCCAATAGGGGGGGGACAGGTCACTGAAGCTTTCTTT. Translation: CASSPIGGGQVTEAFF. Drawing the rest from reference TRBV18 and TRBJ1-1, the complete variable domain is NAGVMQNPRHLVRRRGQEARLRCSPMKGHSHVYWYRQLPEEGLKFMVYLQKENIIDESGMPKERFSAEFPKEGPSILRIQQVVRGDSAAYFCASSPIGGGQVTEAFFGQGTRLTVV.

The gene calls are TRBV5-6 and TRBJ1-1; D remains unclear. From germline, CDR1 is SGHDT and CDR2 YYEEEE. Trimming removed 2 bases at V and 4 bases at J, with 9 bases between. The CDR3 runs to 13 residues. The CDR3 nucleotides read TGTGCCAGCAGCTTTGAGGGCACCACTGAAGCTTTCTTT. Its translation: CASSFEGTTEAFF.

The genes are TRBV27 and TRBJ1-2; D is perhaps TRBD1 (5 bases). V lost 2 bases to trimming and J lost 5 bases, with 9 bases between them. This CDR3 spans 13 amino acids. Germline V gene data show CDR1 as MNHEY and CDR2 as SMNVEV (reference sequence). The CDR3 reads CASSLAGSYGYTF. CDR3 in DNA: TGTGCCAGCAGTTTAGCAGGGTCATATGGCTACACCTTC.

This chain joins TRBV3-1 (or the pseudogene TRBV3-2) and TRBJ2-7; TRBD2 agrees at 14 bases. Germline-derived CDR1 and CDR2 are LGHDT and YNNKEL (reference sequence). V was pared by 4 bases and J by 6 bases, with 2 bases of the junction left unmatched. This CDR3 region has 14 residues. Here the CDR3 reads CASSRGLAGAEQYF. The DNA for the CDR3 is TGTGCCAGCAGCCGGGGACTAGCGGGAGCCGAGCAGTACTTC.

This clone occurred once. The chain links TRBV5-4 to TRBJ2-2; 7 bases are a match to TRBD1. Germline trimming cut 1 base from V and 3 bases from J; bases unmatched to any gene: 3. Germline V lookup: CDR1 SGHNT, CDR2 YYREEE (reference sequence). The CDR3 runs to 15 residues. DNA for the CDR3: TGTGCCAGCAGCTTGAGGGGGCGCGACACCGGGGAGCTGTTTTTT. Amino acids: CASSLRGRDTGELFF.

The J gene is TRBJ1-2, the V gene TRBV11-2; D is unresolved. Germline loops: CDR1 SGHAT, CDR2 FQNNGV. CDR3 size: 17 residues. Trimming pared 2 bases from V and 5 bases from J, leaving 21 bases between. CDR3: CASSLRKTVSGQYGYTF. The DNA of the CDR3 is TGTGCCAGCAGCTTACGGAAAACAGTGTCCGGCCAATATGGCTACACCTTC.

The CDR3 DNA sequence: TGTGCCAGCAGCAGACTACCGTACAATGAGCAGTTCTTC. Protein product: CASSRLPYNEQFF. The J gene is TRBJ2-1, the V gene TRBV9, with D perhaps matching TRBD2 (5 bases). V gave up 4 bases and J gave up 4 bases, with 9 bases separating them. This CDR3 comprises 13 residues. Germline V gives CDR1 SGDLS, CDR2 YYNGEE.

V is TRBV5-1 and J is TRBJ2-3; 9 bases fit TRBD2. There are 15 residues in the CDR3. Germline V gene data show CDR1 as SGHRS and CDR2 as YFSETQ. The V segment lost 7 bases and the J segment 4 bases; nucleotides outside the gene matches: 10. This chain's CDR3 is CASSRAGGPSDTQYF. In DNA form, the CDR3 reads TGCGCCAGCTCCCGGGCGGGAGGGCCTTCAGATACGCAGTATTTT.

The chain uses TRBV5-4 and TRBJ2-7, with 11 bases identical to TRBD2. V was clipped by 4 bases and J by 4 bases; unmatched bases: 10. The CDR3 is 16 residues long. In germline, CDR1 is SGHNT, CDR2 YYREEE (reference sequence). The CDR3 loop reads CASSTSIAGGRYEQYF. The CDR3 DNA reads TGTGCCAGCAGCACTTCGATAGCGGGGGGGCGGTACGAGCAGTACTTC. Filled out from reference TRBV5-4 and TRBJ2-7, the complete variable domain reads ETGVTQSPTHLIKTRGQQVTLRCSSQSGHNTVSWYQQALGQGPQFIFQYYREEENGRGNFPPRFSGLQFPNYSSELNVNALELDDSALYLCASSTSIAGGRYEQYFGPGTRLTVT.

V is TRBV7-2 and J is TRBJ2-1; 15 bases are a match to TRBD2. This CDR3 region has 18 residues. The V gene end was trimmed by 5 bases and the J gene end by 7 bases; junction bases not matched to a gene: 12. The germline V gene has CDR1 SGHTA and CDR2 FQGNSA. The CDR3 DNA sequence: TGTGCCAGCAGCCTTAGCCACTCCGGGACTAGCGGGAGGAATGAGCAGTTCTTC. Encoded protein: CASSLSHSGTSGRNEQFF. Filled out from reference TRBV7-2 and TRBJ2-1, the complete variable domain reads GAGVSQSPSNKVTEKGKDVELRCDPISGHTALYWYRQSLGQGLEFLIYFQGNSAPDKSGLPSDRFSAERTGGSVSTLTIQRTQQEDSAVYLCASSLSHSGTSGRNEQFFGPGTRLTVL.

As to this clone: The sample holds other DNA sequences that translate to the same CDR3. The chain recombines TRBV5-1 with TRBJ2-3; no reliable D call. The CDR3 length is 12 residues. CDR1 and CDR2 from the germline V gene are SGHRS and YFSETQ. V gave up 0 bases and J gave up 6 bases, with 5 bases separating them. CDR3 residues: CASSLAGDTQYF. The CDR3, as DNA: TGCGCCAGCAGCTTGGCCGGGGATACGCAGTATTTT.

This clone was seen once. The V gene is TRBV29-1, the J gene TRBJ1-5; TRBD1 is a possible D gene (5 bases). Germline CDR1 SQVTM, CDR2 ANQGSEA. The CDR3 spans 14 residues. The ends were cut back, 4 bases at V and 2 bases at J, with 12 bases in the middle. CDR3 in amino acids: CSVAGGAGNQPQHF. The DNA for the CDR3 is TGCAGCGTTGCGGGAGGGGCAGGCAATCAGCCCCAGCATTTT. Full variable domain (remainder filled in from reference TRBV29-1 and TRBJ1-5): SAVISQKPSRDICQRGTSLTIQCQVDSQVTMMFWYRQQPGQSLTLIATANQGSEATYESGFVIDKFPISRPNLTFSTLTVSNMSPEDSSIYLCSVAGGAGNQPQHFGDGTRLSIL.

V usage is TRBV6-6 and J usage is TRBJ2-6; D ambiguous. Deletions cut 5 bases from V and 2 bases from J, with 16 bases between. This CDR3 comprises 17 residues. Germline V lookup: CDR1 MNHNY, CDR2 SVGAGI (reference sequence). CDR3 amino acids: CASSQQFIPTGANVLTF. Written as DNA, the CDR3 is TGTGCCAGCAGTCAACAGTTTATTCCAACTGGGGCCAACGTCCTGACTTTC.

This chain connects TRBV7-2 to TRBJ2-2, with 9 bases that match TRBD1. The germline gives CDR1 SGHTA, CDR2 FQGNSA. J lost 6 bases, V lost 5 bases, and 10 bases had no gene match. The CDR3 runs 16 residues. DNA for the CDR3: TGTGCCAGCAGCCGCGTAAAGGGACAGGGTTCCGGGGAGCTGTTTTTT. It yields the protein CASSRVKGQGSGELFF.

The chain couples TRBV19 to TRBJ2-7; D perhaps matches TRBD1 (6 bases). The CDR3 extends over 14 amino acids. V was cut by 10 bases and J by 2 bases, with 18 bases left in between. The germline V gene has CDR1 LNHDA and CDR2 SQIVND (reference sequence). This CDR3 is CATVPQGSPYEQYF. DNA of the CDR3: TGTGCCACCGTTCCACAGGGCAGTCCCTACGAGCAGTACTTC.

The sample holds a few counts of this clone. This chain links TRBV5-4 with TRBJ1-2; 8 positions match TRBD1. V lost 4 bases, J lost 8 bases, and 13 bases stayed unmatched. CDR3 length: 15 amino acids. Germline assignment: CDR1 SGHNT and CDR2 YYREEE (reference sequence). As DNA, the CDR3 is TGTGCCAGCAGCCGGGAACCCGGACAGGGCGGGGGCTACACCTTC. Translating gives CASSREPGQGGGYTF.

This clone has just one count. CDR3 coding DNA: TGTGCCAGCAGCGTTTCCCTTAGACAGGGGAGTGGGGAGCAGTTCTTC. Amino acid sequence: CASSVSLRQGSGEQFF. This chain uses TRBV9 with TRBJ2-1, with 8 nucleotides matching TRBD1. V lost 2 bases, J lost 10 bases, and 14 bases stayed unmatched. There are 16 residues in the CDR3. Germline V gives CDR1 SGDLS, CDR2 YYNGEE.

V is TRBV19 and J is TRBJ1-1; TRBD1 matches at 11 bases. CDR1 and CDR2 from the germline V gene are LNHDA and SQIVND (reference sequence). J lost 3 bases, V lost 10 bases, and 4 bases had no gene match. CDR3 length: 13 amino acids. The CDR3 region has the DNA TGTGCCATCTCGGGACAGGGGGACACTGAAGCTTTCTTT. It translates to CAISGQGDTEAFF.